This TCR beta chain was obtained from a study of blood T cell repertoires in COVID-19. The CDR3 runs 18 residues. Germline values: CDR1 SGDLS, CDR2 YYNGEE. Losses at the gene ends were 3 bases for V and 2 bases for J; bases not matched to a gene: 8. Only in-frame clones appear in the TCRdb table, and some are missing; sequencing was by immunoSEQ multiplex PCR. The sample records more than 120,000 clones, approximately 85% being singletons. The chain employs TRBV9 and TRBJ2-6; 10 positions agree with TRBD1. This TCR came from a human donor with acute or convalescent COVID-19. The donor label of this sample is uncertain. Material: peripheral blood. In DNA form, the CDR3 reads TGTGCCAGCAGCGACGACCGGGACAGGGGAACTGGGGCCAACGTCCTGACTTTC. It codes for CASSDDRDRGTGANVLTF.